The 16 T cell receptor beta chains reported below all come from one sample, sequenced in a study of control samples from healthy donors and cancer patients. Profiled with immunoSEQ multiplex PCR; TCRdb holds only in-frame clones, not every one. The sample includes around 110,000 clones, about 93% of them seen just once. Sequencing was performed on blood. The receptors here all came from a young man in good health.

The chain links TRBV5-1 to TRBJ1-1, with D hard to call. Germline values: CDR1 SGHRS, CDR2 YFSETQ. V was clipped by 3 bases and J by 4 bases, with 13 bases between them. The CDR3 sequence is 14 residues long. In DNA, the CDR3 is TGCGCCAGCAGCTCTCAGAACGTTGGCACTGAAGCTTTCTTT. Translated: CASSSQNVGTEAFF.

The chain has TRBV9 and TRBJ2-3, with D unclear. The germline V and J ends were trimmed by 7 bases and 2 bases, with 17 bases remaining between them. The germline gives CDR1 SGDLS, CDR2 YYNGEE. This CDR3 comprises 15 residues. The DNA for the CDR3 is TGTGCCAGCTTTCCACTCAGAGGAACCACAGATACGCAGTATTTT. It specifies CASFPLRGTTDTQYF.

The V call is TRBV18, the J call TRBJ1-4, with D possibly being TRBD1 (5 bases). Trimming cost V 1 base and J 6 bases, with 18 bases left between them. CDR3 size: 17 residues. Per the germline V gene, CDR1 is KGHSH and CDR2 is LQKENI. The CDR3 spells CASSPRGLSQRDEKLFF. The CDR3 DNA follows: TGTGCCAGCTCACCACGGGGACTTTCCCAACGGGATGAAAAACTGTTTTTT.

J is TRBJ2-2 and V is TRBV5-4; the match to TRBD1 covers 10 bases. The J segment lost 2 bases and the V segment lost 0 bases, leaving 4 bases of the junction unmatched. This CDR3 spans 17 amino acids. Germline CDR1 SGHNT, CDR2 YYREEE (reference sequence). Written as DNA, the CDR3 is TGTGCCAGCAGCTTGGGAGACAGGGGGCGAAACACCGGGGAGCTGTTTTTT. This gives the protein CASSLGDRGRNTGELFF. The full variable domain, in which reference TRBV5-4 and TRBJ2-2 provide the parts outside the CDR3, is ETGVTQSPTHLIKTRGQQVTLRCSSQSGHNTVSWYQQALGQGPQFIFQYYREEENGRGNFPPRFSGLQFPNYSSELNVNALELDDSALYLCASSLGDRGRNTGELFFGEGSRLTVL.

The chain carries TRBV2 and TRBJ2-7; D gene unclear. Germline assignment: CDR1 SNHLY and CDR2 FYNNEI. CDR3 length: 14 residues. Trimming pared 1 base from V and 4 bases from J, leaving 11 bases between. CDR3 bases: TGTGCCAGCAGTGAAGGGGCAGGAGCTTACGAGCAGTACGTC. Its protein is CASSEGAGAYEQYV.

The genes are TRBV19 and TRBJ1-6, with 7 bases that match TRBD1. In germline, CDR1 is LNHDA, CDR2 SQIVND (reference sequence). Trimming at V came to 3 bases and at J to 10 bases, leaving 6 bases not matched to a gene. This CDR3 comprises 14 residues. DNA of the CDR3: TGTGCCAGTAGTATCAGGGGGTCGGGATCACCCCTCCACTTT. It codes for CASSIRGSGSPLHF.

The chain uses TRBV4-1 and TRBJ1-1; 8 bases match TRBD1. V lost 4 bases and J lost 2; bases outside the gene matches: 3. The CDR3 length is 14 residues. Germline values: CDR1 MGHRA, CDR2 YSYEKL. CDR3 region: CASSLGQGNTEAFF. The CDR3 coding sequence is TGCGCCAGCAGCCTAGGACAGGGAAACACTGAAGCTTTCTTT.

This clone appeared a single time. The chain joins TRBV5-6 to TRBJ1-6; D not resolved. Trimming cost V 0 bases and J 7 bases, with 11 bases left between them. Germline loops: CDR1 SGHDT, CDR2 YYEEEE. The CDR3 sequence is 15 residues long. The CDR3 reads CASSLGVSRNSPLHF. The CDR3 DNA is TGTGCCAGCAGCTTGGGGGTTTCCAGGAATTCACCCCTCCACTTT.

This chain connects TRBV28 to TRBJ2-5; D possibly corresponds to TRBD2 (5 bases). CDR1 and CDR2 from the germline V gene are MDHEN and SYDVKM. There are 15 residues in the CDR3. V lost 3 bases and J 2 bases, leaving 13 bases between the germline ends. The CDR3 DNA reads TGTGCCAGCAGTTTTTCCGGGAAGGGTCAAGAGACCCAGTACTTC. It specifies CASSFSGKGQETQYF. The whole variable domain, remainder taken from reference TRBV28 and TRBJ2-5, is DVKVTQSSRYLVKRTGEKVFLECVQDMDHENMFWYRQDPGLGLRLIYFSYDVKMKEKGDIPEGYSVSREKKERFSLILESASTNQTSMYLCASSFSGKGQETQYFGPGTRLLVL.

The rearrangement uses TRBV21-1 and TRBJ1-2. TRBV21-1 is termed a pseudogene. The CDR3 extends over 16 amino acids. This chain's CDR3 is CASSLRGDDANYGYTF. For the CDR3, the DNA is TGTGCCAGCAGCTTAAGGGGGGACGACGCTAACTATGGCTACACCTTC.

The CDR3 spells CASQGTTNEKLFF. The DNA for the CDR3 is TGTGCCAGCCAGGGGACGACTAATGAAAAACTGTTTTTT. The rearrangement uses TRBV2 and TRBJ1-4; possibly TRBD1 for D (6 bases). CDR1 is SNHLY and CDR2 is FYNNEI in the germline V gene. Trimming removed 8 bases at V and 2 bases at J, with 9 bases between. The CDR3 totals 13 residues.

The chain joins TRBV5-1 to TRBJ2-7; 13 nucleotides agree with TRBD2. This CDR3 contains 17 residues. V lost 0 bases to trimming and J lost 1 base; unmatched junction nucleotides: 4. Per germline, CDR1 SGHRS and CDR2 YFSETQ. The CDR3 DNA reads TGCGCCAGCAGCTTGGATAGACTAGCGGGGGGATCCTACGAGCAGTACTTC. As protein: CASSLDRLAGGSYEQYF. The entire variable domain, with the rest obtained from reference TRBV5-1 and TRBJ2-7, is as follows: KAGVTQTPRYLIKTRGQQVTLSCSPISGHRSVSWYQQTPGQGLQFLFEYFSETQRNKGNFPGRFSGRQFSNSRSEMNVSTLELGDSALYLCASSLDRLAGGSYEQYFGPGTRLTVT.

The chain joins TRBV6-2 or TRBV6-3 to TRBJ1-2; D not resolved. The V gene's germline CDR1 is MNHEY and CDR2 SVGEGT. Between the trimmed V and J ends, which lost 4 bases and 8 bases, there was a span of 17 bases. CDR3 length: 14 residues. CDR3 region: CASSFAWSSGGYTF. DNA for the CDR3: TGTGCCAGCAGTTTCGCTTGGTCATCTGGAGGCTACACCTTC.

The chain combines TRBV11-2 with TRBJ2-3; no clear D. Germline lookup yields CDR1 SGHAT and CDR2 FQNNGV. The CDR3 consists of 13 residues. V lost 1 base to trimming and J lost 6 bases, with 8 bases between them. The DNA for the CDR3 is TGTGCCAGCAGCTTAGGATCCTTGGATACGCAGTATTTT. It specifies CASSLGSLDTQYF. Filled out from reference TRBV11-2 and TRBJ2-3, the complete variable domain reads EAGVAQSPRYKIIEKRQSVAFWCNPISGHATLYWYQQILGQGPKLLIQFQNNGVVDDSQLPKDRFSAERLKGVDSTLKIQPAKLEDSAVYLCASSLGSLDTQYFGPGTRLTVL.

CDR3 in amino acids: CASSIEGAGAGELFF. The CDR3 DNA reads as TGTGCCAGTAGTATAGAGGGGGCAGGGGCCGGGGAGCTGTTTTTT. V usage is TRBV19 and J usage is TRBJ2-2, with a possible D match to TRBD1 (6 bases). Germline loops: CDR1 LNHDA, CDR2 SQIVND (reference sequence). The CDR3 covers 15 residues. Trimming cost V 0 bases and J 6 bases, with 11 bases left between them. Supplemented by reference TRBV19 and TRBJ2-2, the full variable domain reads DGGITQSPKYLFRKEGQNVTLSCEQNLNHDAMYWYRQDPGQGLRLIYYSQIVNDFQKGDIAEGYSVSREKKESFPLTVTSAQKNPTAFYLCASSIEGAGAGELFFGEGSRLTVL.

The chain joins TRBV6-5 to TRBJ1-6; TRBD1 might be the D (6 bases). Germline V CDR1 and CDR2: MNHEY, SVGAGI. Trimming took off 10 bases at V and 10 bases at J, with 20 bases between the two ends. CDR3 size: 14 residues. The CDR3 reads CATRQEPIDSPLHF. The CDR3 DNA follows: TGTGCCACCAGACAGGAACCCATTGACTCACCCCTCCACTTT.